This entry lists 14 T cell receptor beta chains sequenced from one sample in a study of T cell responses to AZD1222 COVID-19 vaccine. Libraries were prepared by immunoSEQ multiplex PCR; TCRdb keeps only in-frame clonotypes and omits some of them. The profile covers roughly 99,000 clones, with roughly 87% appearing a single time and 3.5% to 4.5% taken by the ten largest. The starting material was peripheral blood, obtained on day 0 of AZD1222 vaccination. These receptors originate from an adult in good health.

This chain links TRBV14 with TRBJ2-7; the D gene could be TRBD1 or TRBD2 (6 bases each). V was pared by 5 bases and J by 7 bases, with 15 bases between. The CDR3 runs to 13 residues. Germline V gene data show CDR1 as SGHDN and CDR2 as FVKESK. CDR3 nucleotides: TGTGCCAGCAGCAAAGGTGGGGGGCAAGAGCAGTACTTC. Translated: CASSKGGGQEQYF.

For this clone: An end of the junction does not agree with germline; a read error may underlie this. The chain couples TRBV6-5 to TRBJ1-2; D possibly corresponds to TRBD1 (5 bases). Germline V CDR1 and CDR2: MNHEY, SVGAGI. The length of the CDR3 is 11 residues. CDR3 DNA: TGTGCCAGCAGTCCCCGGGGGGAATTTGTATTC. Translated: CASSPRGEFVF.

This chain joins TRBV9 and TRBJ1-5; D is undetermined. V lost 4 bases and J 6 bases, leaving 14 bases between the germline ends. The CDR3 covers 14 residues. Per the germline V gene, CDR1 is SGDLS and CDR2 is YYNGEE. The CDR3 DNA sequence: TGTGCCAGCAGCACACTCGGGTCGAGTCAGCCCCAGCATTTT. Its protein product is CASSTLGSSQPQHF.

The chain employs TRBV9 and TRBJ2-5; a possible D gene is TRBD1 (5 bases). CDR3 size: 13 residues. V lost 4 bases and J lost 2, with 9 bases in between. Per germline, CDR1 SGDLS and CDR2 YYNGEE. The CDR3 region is CASSSGIQETQYF. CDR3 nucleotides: TGTGCCAGCAGCTCAGGGATACAAGAGACCCAGTACTTC.

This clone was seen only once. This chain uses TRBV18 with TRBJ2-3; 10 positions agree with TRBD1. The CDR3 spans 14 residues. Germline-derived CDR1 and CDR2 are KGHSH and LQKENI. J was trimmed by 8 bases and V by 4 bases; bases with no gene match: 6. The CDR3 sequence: CASSLGQGVATQYF. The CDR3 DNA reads TGTGCCAGCTCACTAGGACAGGGGGTGGCTACGCAGTATTTT.

The CDR3 DNA reads TGTGCCAGCACAGTGGGGGCGAACACTGAAGCTTTCTTT. It encodes CASTVGANTEAFF. V and J are TRBV12-3 or TRBV12-4 and TRBJ1-1; D possibly corresponds to TRBD1 (6 bases). V lost 7 bases to trimming and J lost 1 base, with 10 bases between them. This CDR3 contains 13 residues.

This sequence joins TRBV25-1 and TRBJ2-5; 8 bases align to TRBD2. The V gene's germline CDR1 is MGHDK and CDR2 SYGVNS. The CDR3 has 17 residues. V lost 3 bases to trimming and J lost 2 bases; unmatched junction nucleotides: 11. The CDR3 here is CASSDAGIAGLQETQYF. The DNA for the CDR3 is TGTGCCAGCAGTGACGCAGGGATAGCGGGGCTACAAGAGACCCAGTACTTC.

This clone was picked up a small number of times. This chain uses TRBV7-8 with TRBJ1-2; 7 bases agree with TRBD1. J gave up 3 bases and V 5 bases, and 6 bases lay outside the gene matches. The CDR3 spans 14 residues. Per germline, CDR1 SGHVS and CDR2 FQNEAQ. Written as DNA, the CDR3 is TGTGCCAGCAGCGTCGGGACAGACCACTATGGCTACACCTTC. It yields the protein CASSVGTDHYGYTF.

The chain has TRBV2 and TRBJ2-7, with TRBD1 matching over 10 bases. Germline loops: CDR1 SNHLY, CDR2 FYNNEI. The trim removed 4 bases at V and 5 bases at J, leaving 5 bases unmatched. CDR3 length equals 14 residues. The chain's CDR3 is CASSAGTGDHEQYF. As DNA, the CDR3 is TGTGCCAGCAGTGCGGGGACAGGGGACCACGAGCAGTACTTC.

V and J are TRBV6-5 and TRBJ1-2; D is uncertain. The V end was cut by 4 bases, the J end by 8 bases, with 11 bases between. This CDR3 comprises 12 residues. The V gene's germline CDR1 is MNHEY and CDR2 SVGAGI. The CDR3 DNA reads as TGTGCCAGCAGTTCGGGGTACATCGGCTACACCTTC. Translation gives CASSSGYIGYTF.

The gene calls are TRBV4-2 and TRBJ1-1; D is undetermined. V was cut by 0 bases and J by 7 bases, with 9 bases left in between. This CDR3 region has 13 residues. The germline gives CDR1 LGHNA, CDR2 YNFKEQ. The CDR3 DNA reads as TGTGCCAGCAGCCAAGATCTGGGATTTGAAGCTTTCTTT. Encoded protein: CASSQDLGFEAFF.

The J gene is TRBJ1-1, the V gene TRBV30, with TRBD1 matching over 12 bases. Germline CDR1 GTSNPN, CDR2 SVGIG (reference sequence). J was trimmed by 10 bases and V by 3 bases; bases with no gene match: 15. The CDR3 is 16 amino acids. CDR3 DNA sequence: TGTGCCTGGAGCCTCGTCCCGGGACAGGGGGCCAAAGCAGCTTTCTTT. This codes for CAWSLVPGQGAKAAFF.

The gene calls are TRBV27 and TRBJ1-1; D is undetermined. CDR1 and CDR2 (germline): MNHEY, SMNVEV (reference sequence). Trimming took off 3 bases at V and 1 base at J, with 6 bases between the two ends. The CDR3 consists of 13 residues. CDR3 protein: CASSLVGNTEAFF. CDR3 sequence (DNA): TGTGCCAGCAGTTTGGTAGGGAACACTGAAGCTTTCTTT.

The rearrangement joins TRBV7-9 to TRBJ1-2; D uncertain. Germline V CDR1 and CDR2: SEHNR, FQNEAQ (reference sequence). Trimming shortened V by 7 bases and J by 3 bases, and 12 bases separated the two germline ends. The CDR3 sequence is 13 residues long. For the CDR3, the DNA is TGTGCCAGCACCCAAAATCCGGACTATGGCTACACCTTC. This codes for CASTQNPDYGYTF.